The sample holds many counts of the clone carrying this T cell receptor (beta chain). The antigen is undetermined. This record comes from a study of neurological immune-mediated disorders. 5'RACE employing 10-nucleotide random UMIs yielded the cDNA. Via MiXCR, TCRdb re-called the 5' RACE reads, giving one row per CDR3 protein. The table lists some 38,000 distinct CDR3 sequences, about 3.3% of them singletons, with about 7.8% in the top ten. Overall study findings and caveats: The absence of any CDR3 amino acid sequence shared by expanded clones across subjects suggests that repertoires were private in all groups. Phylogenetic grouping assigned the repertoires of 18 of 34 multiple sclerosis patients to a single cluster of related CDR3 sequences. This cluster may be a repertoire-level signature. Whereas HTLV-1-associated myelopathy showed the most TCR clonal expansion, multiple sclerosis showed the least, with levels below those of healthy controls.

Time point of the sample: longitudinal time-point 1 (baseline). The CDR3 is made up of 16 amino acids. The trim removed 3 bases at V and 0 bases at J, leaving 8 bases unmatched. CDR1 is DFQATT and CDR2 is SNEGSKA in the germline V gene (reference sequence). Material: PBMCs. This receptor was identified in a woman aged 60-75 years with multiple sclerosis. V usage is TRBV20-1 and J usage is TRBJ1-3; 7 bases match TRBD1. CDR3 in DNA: TGCAGTGCTAGGGTTAGGGGGCTGAGCTCTGGAAACACCATATATTTT. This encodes CSARVRGLSSGNTIYF.